This T cell receptor beta chain was sequenced for a study of blood T cell repertoires in COVID-19. Study background: Donors in the United States, Italy and Spain gave samples during acute or convalescent COVID-19.

Some clones are missing from TCRdb's copy, which holds only in-frame ones; the method was immunoSEQ multiplex PCR. The table shows under 300,000 clones, with approximately 90% occurring only once. This CDR3 contains 15 residues. CDR1 and CDR2 (germline): SGHNT, YYREEE (reference sequence). Germline trimming cut 2 bases from V and 5 bases from J; bases unmatched to any gene: 3. This clone was counted between two and nine times. The receptor comes from a middle-aged man who had recovered from COVID-19. The specimen sequenced was PBMCs or T cells enriched from blood (not recorded which). The V call is TRBV5-4, the J call TRBJ2-2, with TRBD2 matching over 10 bases. Here the CDR3 DNA reads TGTGCCAGCAGCTTCGAACTAGCGGGGACCGGGGAGCTGTTTTTT. It encodes CASSFELAGTGELFF.